This paragraph reports one TCR beta chain. There is no known antigen for this receptor. Qualities for individual bases were not recorded, and no much larger clone is one base off. This entry comes from a study of control samples from healthy donors and cancer patients (TCRdb year 2020). Receptors were amplified or captured by the immunoSEQ multiplex PCR assay. TCRdb carries this immuneACCESS record with in-frame sequences only. Its versions omit some clonotypes, under half of them owing to an unresolved V gene in the studies checked, with the rest unexplained. The sample table records some 410,000 clones; approximately 92% of these occur just once. Around 6.4% of the sample is taken by the ten largest. V drops 6 bases and J drops 2 bases, leaving 11 bases in between. The germline V gene gives CDR1 as MNHEY and CDR2 as SVGAGI. The CDR3 runs 13 residues from the cysteine to the phenylalanine. Just the 39-base CDR3 DNA is kept, in frame starting at base 1.

The sequence was collected from a middle-aged man with head and neck cancer. Recombination connected TRBV6-5 to TRBJ2-7, and TRBD1 may be the D gene, going by 5 matching bases. The material sequenced was PBMCs. The CDR3 region reads CASRKWGPYEQYF. The bases read TGTGCCAGCAGAAAATGGGGCCCCTACGAGCAGTACTTC.